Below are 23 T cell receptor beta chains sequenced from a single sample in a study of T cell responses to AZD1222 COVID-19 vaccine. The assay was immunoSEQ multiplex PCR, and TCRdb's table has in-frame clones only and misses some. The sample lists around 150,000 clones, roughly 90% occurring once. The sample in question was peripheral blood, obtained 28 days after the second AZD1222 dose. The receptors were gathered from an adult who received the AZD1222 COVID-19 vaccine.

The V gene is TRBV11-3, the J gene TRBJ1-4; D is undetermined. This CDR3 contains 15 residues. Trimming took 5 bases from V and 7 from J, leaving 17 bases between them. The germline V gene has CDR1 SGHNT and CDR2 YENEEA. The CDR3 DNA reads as TGTGCCAGCAGCCGTCTGGAGAGTGGGCCTGAAAAACTGTTTTTT. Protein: CASSRLESGPEKLFF.

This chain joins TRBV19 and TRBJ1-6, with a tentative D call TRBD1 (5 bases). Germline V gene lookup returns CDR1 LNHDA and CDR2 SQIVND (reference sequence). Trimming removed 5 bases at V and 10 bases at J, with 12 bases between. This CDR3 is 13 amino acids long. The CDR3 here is CASSLTERSPLHF. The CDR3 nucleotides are TGTGCCAGTAGTTTGACAGAGAGATCACCCCTCCACTTT.

The CDR3 DNA sequence: TGTGCCAGCAGCTCCGTAGATACGCAGTATTTT. This encodes CASSSVDTQYF. This chain links TRBV5-4 with TRBJ2-3; D unresolved. The CDR3 has 11 residues. The germline gives CDR1 SGHNT, CDR2 YYREEE (reference sequence). V was cut by 3 bases and J by 5 bases, with 4 bases left in between.

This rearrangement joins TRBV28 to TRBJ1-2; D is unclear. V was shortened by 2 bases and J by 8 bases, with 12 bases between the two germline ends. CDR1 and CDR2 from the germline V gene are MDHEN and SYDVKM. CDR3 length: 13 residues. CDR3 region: CASSLTRASGYTF. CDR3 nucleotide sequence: TGTGCCAGCAGTTTAACCCGAGCTTCGGGCTACACCTTC.

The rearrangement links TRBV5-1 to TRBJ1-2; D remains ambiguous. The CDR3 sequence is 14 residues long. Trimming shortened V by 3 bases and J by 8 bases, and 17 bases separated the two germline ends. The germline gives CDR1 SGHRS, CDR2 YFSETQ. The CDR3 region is CASSYNNLDNGYTF. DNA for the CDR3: TGCGCCAGCAGCTACAACAACCTCGATAACGGCTACACCTTC.

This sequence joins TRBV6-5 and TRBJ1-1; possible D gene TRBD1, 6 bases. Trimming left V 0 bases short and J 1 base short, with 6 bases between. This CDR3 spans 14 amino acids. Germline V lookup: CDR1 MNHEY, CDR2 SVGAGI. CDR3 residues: CASSYSRGNTEAFF. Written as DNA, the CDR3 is TGTGCCAGCAGTTACTCCAGGGGGAACACTGAAGCTTTCTTT.

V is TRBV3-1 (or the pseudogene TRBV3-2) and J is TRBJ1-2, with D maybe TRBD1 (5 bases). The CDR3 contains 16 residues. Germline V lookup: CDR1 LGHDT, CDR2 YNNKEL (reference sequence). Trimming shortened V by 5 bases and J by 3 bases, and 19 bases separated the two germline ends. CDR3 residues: CASSTHAGLMDYGYTF. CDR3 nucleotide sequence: TGTGCCAGCAGCACGCACGCGGGACTTATGGACTATGGCTACACCTTC.

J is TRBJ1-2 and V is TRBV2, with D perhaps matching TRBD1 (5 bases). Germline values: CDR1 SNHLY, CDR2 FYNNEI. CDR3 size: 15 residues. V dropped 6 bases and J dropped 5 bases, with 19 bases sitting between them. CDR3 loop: CASRPPGGVGYGYTF. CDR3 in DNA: TGTGCCAGCAGACCCCCCGGGGGGGTTGGGTATGGCTACACCTTC. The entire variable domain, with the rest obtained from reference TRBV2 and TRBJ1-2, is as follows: EPEVTQTPSHQVTQMGQEVILRCVPISNHLYFYWYRQILGQKVEFLVSFYNNEISEKSEIFDDQFSVERPDGSNFTLKIRSTKLEDSAMYFCASRPPGGVGYGYTFGSGTRLTVV.

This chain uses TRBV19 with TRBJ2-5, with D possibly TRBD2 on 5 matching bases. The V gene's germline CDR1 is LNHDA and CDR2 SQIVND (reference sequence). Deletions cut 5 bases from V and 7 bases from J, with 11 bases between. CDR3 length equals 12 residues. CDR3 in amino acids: CASSLEGRTQYF. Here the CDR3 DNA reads TGTGCCAGTAGTCTCGAGGGTCGGACCCAGTACTTC.

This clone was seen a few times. Here the CDR3 reads CSARTGNTEAFF. CDR3 DNA sequence: TGCAGCGCCAGGACAGGGAACACTGAAGCTTTCTTT. This chain joins TRBV29-1 and TRBJ1-1; 7 bases agree with TRBD1. CDR3 length: 12 amino acids. V shed 7 bases, J shed 1 base, and the junction held 3 bases outside the gene matches. Germline assignment: CDR1 SQVTM and CDR2 ANQGSEA.

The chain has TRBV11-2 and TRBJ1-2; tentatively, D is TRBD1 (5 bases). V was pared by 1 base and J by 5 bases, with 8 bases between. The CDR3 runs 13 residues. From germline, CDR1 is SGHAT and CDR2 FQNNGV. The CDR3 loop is CASSLGGLYGYTF. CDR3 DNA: TGTGCCAGCAGCTTAGGGGGCCTTTATGGCTACACCTTC.

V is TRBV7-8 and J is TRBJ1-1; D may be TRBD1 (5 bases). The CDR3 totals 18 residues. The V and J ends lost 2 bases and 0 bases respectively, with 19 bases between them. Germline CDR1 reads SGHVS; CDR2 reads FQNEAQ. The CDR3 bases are TGTGCCAGCAGCTTAACTACTCGCGGGGGAGGAGTGAACACTGAAGCTTTCTTT. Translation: CASSLTTRGGGVNTEAFF.

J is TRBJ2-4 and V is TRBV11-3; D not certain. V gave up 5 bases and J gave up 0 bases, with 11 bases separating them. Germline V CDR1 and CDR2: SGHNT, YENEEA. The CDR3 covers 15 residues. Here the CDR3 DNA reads TGTGCCAGCAGCCCAGGCGGCGTAGCCAAAAACATTCAGTACTTC. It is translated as CASSPGGVAKNIQYF.

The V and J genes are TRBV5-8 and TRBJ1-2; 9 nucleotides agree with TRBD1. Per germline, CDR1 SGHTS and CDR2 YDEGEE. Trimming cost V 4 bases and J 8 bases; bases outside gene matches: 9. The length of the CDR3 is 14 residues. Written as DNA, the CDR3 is TGTGCCAGCAGCCGTTGGACAGGGGTACAGGGCTACACCTTC. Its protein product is CASSRWTGVQGYTF.

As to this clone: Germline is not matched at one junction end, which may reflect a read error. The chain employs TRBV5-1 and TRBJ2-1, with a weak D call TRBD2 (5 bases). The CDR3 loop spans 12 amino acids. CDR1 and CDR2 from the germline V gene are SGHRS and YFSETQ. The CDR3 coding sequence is TGCGCCAGCAGCGATAGCGCTTCCGTCAGGATCTTC. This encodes CASSDSASVRIF.

In DNA form, the CDR3 reads TGCGCCAGCAGCCAAGTATCAAGGGGCCCCTTCCGCGGCTACACCTTC. This translates into CASSQVSRGPFRGYTF. The V call is TRBV4-1, the J call TRBJ1-2, with a weak D call TRBD1 (5 bases). Germline V gene data show CDR1 as MGHRA and CDR2 as YSYEKL. CDR3 size: 16 residues. Between the trimmed V and J ends, which lost 1 base and 8 bases, there was a span of 20 bases.

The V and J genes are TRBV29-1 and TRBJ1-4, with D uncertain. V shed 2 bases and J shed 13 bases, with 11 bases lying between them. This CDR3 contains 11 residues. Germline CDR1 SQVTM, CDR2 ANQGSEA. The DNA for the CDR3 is TGCAGCGTTGAAAGGTACAACCTACTGTTTTTT. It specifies CSVERYNLLFF.

The CDR3 here is CASSGTTGGQGGDYGYTF. In DNA, the CDR3 is TGTGCCAGCAGTGGGACGACAGGGGGCCAGGGAGGAGACTATGGCTACACCTTC. This sequence joins TRBV25-1 and TRBJ1-2; TRBD1 matches 10 bases. Germline loops: CDR1 MGHDK, CDR2 SYGVNS. The CDR3 has 18 amino acids. Losses at the gene ends were 4 bases for V and 3 bases for J; bases not matched to a gene: 14.

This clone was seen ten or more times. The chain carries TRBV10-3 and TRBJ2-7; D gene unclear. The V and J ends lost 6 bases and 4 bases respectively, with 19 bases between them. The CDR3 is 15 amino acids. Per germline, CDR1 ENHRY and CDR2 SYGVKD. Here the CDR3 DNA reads TGTGCCATCAGCTCTGGTACGGGTGCTCAGTACGAGCAGTACTTC. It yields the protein CAISSGTGAQYEQYF.

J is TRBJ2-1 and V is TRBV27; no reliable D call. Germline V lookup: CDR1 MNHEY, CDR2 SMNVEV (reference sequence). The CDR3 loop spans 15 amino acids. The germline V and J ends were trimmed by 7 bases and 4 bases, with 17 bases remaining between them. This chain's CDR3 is CASKSISNFYNEQFF. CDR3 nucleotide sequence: TGTGCCAGCAAATCAATTTCGAATTTTTACAATGAGCAGTTCTTC.

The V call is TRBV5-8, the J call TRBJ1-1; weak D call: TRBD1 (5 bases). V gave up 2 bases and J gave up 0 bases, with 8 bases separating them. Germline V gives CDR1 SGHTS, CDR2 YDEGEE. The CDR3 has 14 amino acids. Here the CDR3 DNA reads TGTGCCAGCAGCTTCCGACAGTTGAACACTGAAGCTTTCTTT. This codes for CASSFRQLNTEAFF.

CDR3 sequence reads: CASSLDWGADTEAFF. In DNA form, the CDR3 reads TGTGCCAGCAGCTTGGACTGGGGGGCTGACACTGAAGCTTTCTTT. The V call is TRBV5-4, the J call TRBJ1-1; weak D call: TRBD1 (6 bases). Germline V CDR1 and CDR2: SGHNT, YYREEE (reference sequence). The CDR3 is 15 amino acids. V was pared by 0 bases and J by 3 bases, with 12 bases between.

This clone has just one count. The CDR3 DNA reads TGTGCCAGCAGCTGGGGGACAGGAGAAGAAGCTTTCTTT. This translates into CASSWGTGEEAFF. The rearrangement uses TRBV5-4 and TRBJ1-1, with 8 bases lining up with TRBD1. J was trimmed by 8 bases and V by 3 bases; bases with no gene match: 6. The germline V gene has CDR1 SGHNT and CDR2 YYREEE (reference sequence). This CDR3 is built from 13 residues.